Each of the 18 T cell receptor beta chains below was sequenced from the same sample in a study of T cell repertoires in cytomegalovirus infection. MiXCR was run by TCRdb on the reads, yielding one entry per CDR3 protein. This sample carries approximately 500,000 distinct CDR3 sequences, about 10% of them seen once, and the ten largest clones take roughly 10%. Sequenced material: PBMCs. The receptors derive from a human donor in good health (CMV status not recorded). Some clones in this sample may be carry-over from other donors' samples.

This clonotype has at least ten counts. V and J are TRBV7-2 and TRBJ1-3, with TRBD1 as a possible D gene (6 bases). Trimming stripped 8 bases from V and 0 bases from J, with 11 bases between. The CDR3 is 14 residues long. CDR1 and CDR2 from the germline V gene are SGHTA and FQGNSA. The DNA of the CDR3 is TGTGCCAGCCGCGGACAGCTCTCTGGAAACACCATATATTTT. It codes for CASRGQLSGNTIYF.

This clonotype was picked up many times. The genes are TRBV12-3 or TRBV12-4 and TRBJ2-3, with D perhaps given as TRBD1 or TRBD2 (5 bases each). The length of the CDR3 is 16 residues. Trimming took off 7 bases at V and 2 bases at J, with 19 bases between the two ends. This CDR3 is CASNLYRGPFTDTQYF. The DNA for the CDR3 is TGTGCCAGCAACCTTTACCGGGGCCCCTTCACAGATACGCAGTATTTT.

This clonotype appeared many times. The chain joins TRBV6-5 to TRBJ1-5; perhaps TRBD1 as D (6 bases). Trimming removed 5 bases from V and 0 bases from J, with 20 bases in between. Per germline, CDR1 MNHEY and CDR2 SVGAGI. CDR3 length: 18 residues. CDR3 sequence (DNA): TGTGCCAGCAGTCTGAGGGGTAACAGGGCCTATAGCAATCAGCCCCAGCATTTT. Translated: CASSLRGNRAYSNQPQHF.

This clonotype was observed a few times. The V and J genes are TRBV27 and TRBJ2-1; D may correspond to TRBD1 or TRBD2 (5 bases each). This CDR3 has 14 amino acids. The V end lost 3 bases, the J end lost 6 bases, and 12 bases lay between the germline ends. Germline V CDR1 and CDR2: MNHEY, SMNVEV (reference sequence). The CDR3 spells CASSFLGPGNEQFF. For the CDR3, the DNA is TGTGCCAGCAGTTTTTTGGGACCCGGCAATGAGCAGTTCTTC.

This clonotype was found many times. The chain combines TRBV12-3 or TRBV12-4 with TRBJ2-3, with 11 bases fitting TRBD2. Trimming at V came to 3 bases and at J to 2 bases, leaving 4 bases not matched to a gene. CDR3 length: 16 residues. CDR3 coding DNA: TGTGCCAGCAGTTTTAGCGGGGGGGCCGCCACAGATACGCAGTATTTT. Translated: CASSFSGGAATDTQYF.

There are a few counts of this clonotype. The chain recombines TRBV9 with TRBJ2-5, with TRBD2 matching 8 bases. Germline V gives CDR1 SGDLS, CDR2 YYNGEE. With 0 bases clipped from V and 3 bases from J, the junction kept 4 bases outside the gene matches. CDR3 length: 15 residues. CDR3 residues: CASSVAAGVEETQYF. The CDR3 DNA sequence: TGTGCCAGCAGCGTAGCAGCGGGGGTCGAAGAGACCCAGTACTTC.

This clonotype occurred many times. V gene TRBV2 combines with J gene TRBJ2-2; TRBD2 matches at 11 bases. The CDR3 contains 16 residues. In germline, CDR1 is SNHLY, CDR2 FYNNEI. Germline trimming cut 5 bases from V and 2 bases from J; bases unmatched to any gene: 4. The CDR3 region has the DNA TGTGCCAGCAGTTTTACTAGCGGGAGTAACACCGGGGAGCTGTTTTTT. As protein: CASSFTSGSNTGELFF.

This clonotype was seen ten or more times. This sequence joins TRBV5-1 and TRBJ2-5, with 8 bases that match TRBD2. The V gene's germline CDR1 is SGHRS and CDR2 YFSETQ. Losses at the gene ends were 4 bases for V and 5 bases for J; bases not matched to a gene: 10. The CDR3 loop spans 15 amino acids. The CDR3 nucleotides read TGCGCCAGCAGCCCATCCTGGACTAGCTGGGAGACCCAGTACTTC. This gives the protein CASSPSWTSWETQYF.

Many counts were recorded for this clonotype. This rearrangement joins TRBV5-1 to TRBJ2-3; the D is unclear. V lost 2 bases to trimming and J lost 6 bases, with 10 bases between them. This CDR3 contains 13 residues. Germline CDR1 SGHRS, CDR2 YFSETQ. The CDR3: CASSLRVGDTQYF. CDR3 nucleotides: TGCGCCAGCAGCTTAAGGGTCGGGGATACGCAGTATTTT.

The sample holds many counts of this clonotype. This sequence joins TRBV7-6 and TRBJ2-5, with a weak D call TRBD1 (5 bases). The CDR3 has 11 amino acids. V was trimmed by 9 bases and J by 5 bases, leaving 10 bases between them. CDR1 SGHVS and CDR2 FNYEAQ come from the germline V gene. This CDR3 is CASQGAETQYF. Written as DNA, the CDR3 is TGTGCCAGTCAAGGGGCGGAGACCCAGTACTTC.

This chain joins TRBV12-3 or TRBV12-4 and TRBJ2-3, with 12 bases that match TRBD1. This CDR3 has 15 residues. With 4 bases clipped from V and 6 bases from J, the junction kept 5 bases outside the gene matches. CDR3 nucleotide sequence: TGTGCCAGCAGTTACCGGGACAGGGGGCGTGATACGCAGTATTTT. This gives the protein CASSYRDRGRDTQYF.

This clonotype was counted a few times. The gene calls are TRBV6-2 or TRBV6-3 and TRBJ2-7; D not certain. The germline CDR1 and CDR2 sequences are MNHEY and SVGEGT. CDR3 size: 16 residues. V was cut by 4 bases and J by 0 bases, with 16 bases left in between. This CDR3 is CASSFRGTKDSYEQYF. The DNA of the CDR3 is TGTGCCAGCAGTTTTCGTGGAACAAAGGACTCCTACGAGCAGTACTTC.

This clonotype was detected only a few times. The chain couples TRBV3-1 to TRBJ2-7; the D gene could be TRBD1 or TRBD2 (5 bases each). The length of the CDR3 is 15 residues. Deletions cut 4 bases from V and 5 bases from J, with 18 bases between. Germline V gives CDR1 LGHDT, CDR2 YNNKEL (reference sequence). The CDR3, as DNA: TGTGCCAGCAGCCTGCGAAAGCGGCAGGGAAACGAGCAGTACTTC. Protein product: CASSLRKRQGNEQYF.

This clonotype was recorded at least ten times. The V gene is TRBV7-9, the J gene TRBJ2-3, with D hard to call. Germline CDR1 reads SEHNR; CDR2 reads FQNEAQ (reference sequence). Trimming took off 5 bases at V and 2 bases at J, with 14 bases between the two ends. The CDR3 is 15 amino acids. As DNA, the CDR3 is TGTGCCAGCAGCAGACGACTCGCGAACACAGATACGCAGTATTTT. The encoded protein is CASSRRLANTDTQYF.

The rearrangement uses TRBV28 and TRBJ2-5; 9 bases are a match to TRBD2. Germline trimming cut 1 base from V and 2 bases from J; bases unmatched to any gene: 11. Per germline, CDR1 MDHEN and CDR2 SYDVKM. CDR3 size: 18 residues. CDR3 loop: CASSLLEAGGRGQETQYF. The CDR3 region has the DNA TGTGCCAGCAGTTTATTAGAGGCGGGAGGGCGAGGGCAAGAGACCCAGTACTTC.

By its share, this clonotype is large (0.1 to 1%). DNA for the CDR3: TGTGCCAGCAGCCCTCGGGCGGGAGCAAACACCGGGGAGCTGTTTTTT. The encoded protein is CASSPRAGANTGELFF. The V call is TRBV7-8, the J call TRBJ2-2, with 7 bases that match TRBD2. Germline CDR1 is SGHVS and CDR2 is FQNEAQ. J gave up 2 bases and V 5 bases, and 8 bases lay outside the gene matches. This CDR3 is 16 amino acids long. The variable domain in full, completed from reference TRBV7-8 and TRBJ2-2, reads GAGVSQSPRYKVAKRGQDVALRCDPISGHVSLFWYQQALGQGPEFLTYFQNEAQLDKSGLPSDRFFAERPEGSVSTLKIQRTQQEDSAVYLCASSPRAGANTGELFFGEGSRLTVL.

V usage is TRBV4-2 and J usage is TRBJ2-7, with D possibly being TRBD2 (6 bases). The germline V and J ends were trimmed by 3 bases and 0 bases, with 15 bases remaining between them. Germline CDR1 is LGHNA and CDR2 is YNFKEQ. The CDR3 loop spans 16 amino acids. The CDR3 coding sequence is TGTGCCAGCAGCCAGGCTTGGCTAGCGAGCTCCTACGAGCAGTACTTC. The encoded protein is CASSQAWLASSYEQYF.

This clonotype was found many times. The CDR3 coding sequence is TGTGCCAGCAGCTTAAGGACAGGGGTTTGGGCTGAAGCTTTCTTT. This encodes CASSLRTGVWAEAFF. The V call is TRBV7-8, the J call TRBJ1-1; TRBD1 agrees at 9 bases. CDR3 length equals 15 residues. V shed 2 bases, J shed 6 bases, and the junction held 7 bases outside the gene matches. The germline CDR1 and CDR2 sequences are SGHVS and FQNEAQ. Supplemented by reference TRBV7-8 and TRBJ1-1, the full variable domain reads GAGVSQSPRYKVAKRGQDVALRCDPISGHVSLFWYQQALGQGPEFLTYFQNEAQLDKSGLPSDRFFAERPEGSVSTLKIQRTQQEDSAVYLCASSLRTGVWAEAFFGQGTRLTVV.